This T cell receptor (beta chain) was identified in a study of T cells in Graves' hyperthyroidism and ophthalmopathy (dated by TCRdb to about 2019). About the study as a whole: Peripheral blood was sampled at the time of initial diagnosis, prior to any treatment. In roughly six Graves' hyperthyroidism patients, the study also compared T-cell repertoires from thyroid tissue with T-cell repertoires from blood. A discovery cohort of about a hundred patients, 43 with Graves' ophthalmopathy and over 55 with stable Graves' hyperthyroidism, was used to find distinguishing TCR V-J signatures. The 100 discovery patients were randomly divided into training and test sets at a 7:3 ratio. Prospective prediction of ophthalmopathy was tested in an independent validation cohort of some 20 hyperthyroidism patients and 15 to 17 patients who later progressed to ophthalmopathy. TCR Vbeta CDR3 sequencing of approximately 140 peripheral blood samples (approximately 44 ophthalmopathy, 75 to 85 hyperthyroidism and roughly 17 progressor patients) is reported in the paper. Following sampling, methimazole starting at 30 mg daily was given to hyperthyroidism patients, and high-dose intravenous methylprednisolone was given to ophthalmopathy patients. General conclusions and limits of the study: No statistical method was used to set the sample size in advance, and investigators knew the group allocation. A model built on a 13 V-J signature distinguished ophthalmopathy from stable hyperthyroidism, reaching roughly 88% sensitivity and 81% to 83% specificity in cross-validation and 80%/75% in testing. Most expanded thyroid clonotypes (frequency above 0.001) were also detected in blood, suggesting blood repertoires may reflect thyroid immune responses. During validation, the model predicted progression to ophthalmopathy a median of approximately 7 months ahead of onset, with just under 71% sensitivity and 72% to 80% specificity.

The sample holds many counts of this clonotype. Its target antigen remains unknown. The sample holds no much larger clone one base away, and base qualities are not on file. Ophthalmopathy patients had moderately to severely active disease, with a Clinical Activity Score of 3 or more, a NOSPECS grade of 4 or more, and a disease duration of less than 3 months. The study excluded patients with uncontrolled infections, other autoimmune diseases, pregnancy or lactation. Diagnoses were established on the basis of clinical symptoms, serum thyroxine and TRAb, thyroid ultrasound, and orbital computed tomography. Ficoll-Paque density gradient centrifugation was used to isolate PBMCs from 8 to 10 ml of fresh peripheral blood. Total RNA was extracted with Trizol reagent, and quality was checked on an Agilent 2100 Bioanalyzer. TCR beta CDR3 regions were amplified from RNA transcripts. A first-round RT-PCR of the TCR CDR3 used the HTBI primer set with the Qiagen OneStep RT-PCR kit. Libraries were constructed in a second round of multiplex PCR, after which size selection and purification were performed. The libraries were sequenced on an Illumina HiSeq2000 using paired-end 100 bp reads. On the authors' methods: SOAPnuke was used to process the raw data, removing reads that contained adapters or uncalled bases, had a mean Phred below 15, or lacked an exact match to the constant primer or identifier. High-quality paired reads were merged using COPE v1.2.5, and each unique nucleotide sequence was defined as a clonotype. Clonotypes were aligned to IMGT TRBV, TRBD and TRBJ reference segments using MiTCR v1.1. Analysis was restricted to V-J combinations with a frequency above 0.0001, which covered 98% to 99.2% of repertoires. The TCS score was defined as the ratio of F50 (clonal expansion) to E x V (chaos), calculated using BLOSUM62-based TCRdist between CDR3 peptides within each V-J. Welch's t-statistics and random forest reduced around 550 V-J features to around 14, which were used in a naive Bayes classifier (R e1071). Using fastp trimming at Q25 and MiXCR clonotype assembly, TCRdb reanalyzed the public sequencing data and kept in-frame beta chains. Entries are consolidated by CDR3 protein sequence, retaining the most common genes and DNA. For this entry, the V and J calls and clone size follow TCRdb and not the study's own pipeline. This sample lists 560,000 or so distinct CDR3 sequences; about 20% were detected once. The top ten hold 40% to 50% of the sample.

Including the terminal cysteine and phenylalanine, the CDR3 comprises 15 residues. The entry retains the CDR3 DNA only, 45 bases that are in frame from base 1. Per the germline V gene (reference sequence), MNHEY is the CDR1 and SMNVEV is the CDR2. V lost 6 bases and J lost 0 bases; the stretch between them is 12 bases long. The clonotype was recovered from a middle-aged man with Graves' ophthalmopathy. This chain is built from TRBV27 and TRBJ1-5, and the D gene may be TRBD1, 6 bases matching. Sequencing used blood. CDR3 protein: CASRAGTHSNQPQHF. The DNA sequence is as follows: TGTGCCAGCAGAGCCGGGACACATAGCAATCAGCCCCAGCATTTT.